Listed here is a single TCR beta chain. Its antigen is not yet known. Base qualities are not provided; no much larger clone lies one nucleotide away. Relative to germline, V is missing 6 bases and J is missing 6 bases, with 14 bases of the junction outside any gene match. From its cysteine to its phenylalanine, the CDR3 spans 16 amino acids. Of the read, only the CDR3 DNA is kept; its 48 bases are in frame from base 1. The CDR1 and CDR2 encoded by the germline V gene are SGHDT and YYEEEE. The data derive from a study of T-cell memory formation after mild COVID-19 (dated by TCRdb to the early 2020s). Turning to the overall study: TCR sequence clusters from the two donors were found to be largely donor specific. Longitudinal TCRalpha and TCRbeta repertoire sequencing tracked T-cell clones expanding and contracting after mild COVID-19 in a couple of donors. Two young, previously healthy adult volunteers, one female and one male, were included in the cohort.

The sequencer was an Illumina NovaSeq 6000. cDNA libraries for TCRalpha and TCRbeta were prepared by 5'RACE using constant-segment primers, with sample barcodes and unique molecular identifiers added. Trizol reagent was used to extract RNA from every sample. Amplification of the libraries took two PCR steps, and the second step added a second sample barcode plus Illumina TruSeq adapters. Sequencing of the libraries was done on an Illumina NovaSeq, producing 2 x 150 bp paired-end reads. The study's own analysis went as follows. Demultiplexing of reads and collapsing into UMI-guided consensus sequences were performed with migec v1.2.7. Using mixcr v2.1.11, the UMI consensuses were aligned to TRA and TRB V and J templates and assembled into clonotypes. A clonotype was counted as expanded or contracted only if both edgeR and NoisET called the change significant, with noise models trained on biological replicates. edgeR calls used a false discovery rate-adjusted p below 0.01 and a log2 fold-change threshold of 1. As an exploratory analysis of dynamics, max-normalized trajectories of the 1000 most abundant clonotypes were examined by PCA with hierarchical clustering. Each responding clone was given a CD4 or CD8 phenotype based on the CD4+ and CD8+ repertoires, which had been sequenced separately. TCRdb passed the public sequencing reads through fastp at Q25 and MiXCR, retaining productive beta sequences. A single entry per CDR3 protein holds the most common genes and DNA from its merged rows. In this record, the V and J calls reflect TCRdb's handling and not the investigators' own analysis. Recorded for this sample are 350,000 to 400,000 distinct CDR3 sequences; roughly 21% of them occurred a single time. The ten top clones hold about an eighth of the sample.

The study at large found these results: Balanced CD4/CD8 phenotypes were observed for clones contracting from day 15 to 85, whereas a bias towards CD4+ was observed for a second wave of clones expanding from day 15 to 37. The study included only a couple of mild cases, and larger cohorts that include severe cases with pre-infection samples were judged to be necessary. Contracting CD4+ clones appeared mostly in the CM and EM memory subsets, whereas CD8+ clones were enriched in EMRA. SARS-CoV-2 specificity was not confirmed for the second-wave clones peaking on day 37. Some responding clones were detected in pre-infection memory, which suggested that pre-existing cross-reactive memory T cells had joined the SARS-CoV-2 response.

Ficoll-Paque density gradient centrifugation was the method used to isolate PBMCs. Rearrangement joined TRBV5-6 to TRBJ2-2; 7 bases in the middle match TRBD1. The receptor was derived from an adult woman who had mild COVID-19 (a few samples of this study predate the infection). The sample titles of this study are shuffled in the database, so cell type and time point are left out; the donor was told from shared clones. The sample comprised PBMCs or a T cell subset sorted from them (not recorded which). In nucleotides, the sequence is TGTGCCAGCACGTCCTCCCCGACAGGGTTGCCCGGGGAGCTGTTTTTT. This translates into CASTSSPTGLPGELFF.